A single sample is the source of the 15 T cell receptor beta chains below, sequenced in a study of blood T cells in healthy people across ages. Together with a sample-barcoded 5' primer, a J-beta primer mix was included in a second PCR lasting roughly 6 to 12 cycles. TCRdb ran MiXCR on the 5' RACE reads and lists one entry per CDR3 protein. The sample has 1.5 million to 2 million distinct CDR3 sequences; 28% are singletons. The sample taken for sequencing was blood. Receptor source: a woman aged 30 to 39 in good health.

The sample holds a few counts of this clonotype. The V gene is TRBV6-5, the J gene TRBJ2-1; D is perhaps TRBD2 (6 bases). Germline V CDR1 and CDR2: MNHEY, SVGAGI. The length of the CDR3 is 14 residues. V was shortened by 11 bases and J by 3 bases, with 17 bases between the two germline ends. The CDR3 DNA follows: TGTGCCTCCCGCGGTGGGGGGAACTACAATGAGCAGTTCTTC. Its protein is CASRGGGNYNEQFF.

The CDR3 DNA is TGTGCCAGCAGCCCTGGGGCTAGCGGCACAGATACGCAGTATTTT. It specifies CASSPGASGTDTQYF. V usage is TRBV7-3 and J usage is TRBJ2-3; TRBD2 is a possible D gene (6 bases). Germline lookup yields CDR1 SGHTA and CDR2 FQGTGA. The V and J ends lost 5 bases and 1 base respectively, with 13 bases between them. The CDR3 covers 15 residues.

Regarding this clonotype: A much more abundant neighbour one base away suggests this may be a read error. Because the CDR3 is missing its conserved closing phenylalanine or tryptophan, this is likely a read error. The chain recombines TRBV7-9 with TRBJ2-5, with TRBD2 matching over 9 bases. Trimming at V came to 5 bases and at J to 4 bases, leaving 14 bases not matched to a gene. The CDR3 sequence is 17 residues long. CDR1 and CDR2 from the germline V gene are SEHNR and FQNEAQ (reference sequence). The CDR3: CASSRAGAGGSRETQYC. DNA of the CDR3: TGTGCCAGCAGCAGAGCGGGAGCGGGAGGAAGCAGAGAGACCCAGTACTGC.

The J gene is TRBJ2-7, the V gene TRBV13; TRBD2 matches 8 bases. The DNA matches TRBJ2-5 better at its end, which makes the J call doubtful. The CDR3 is 15 residues long. Germline V gives CDR1 PRHDT, CDR2 FYEKMQ (reference sequence). The CDR3 bases are TGTGCCAGCAGCTTCCGGGGACTAGGGATCGGGACCCAGTACTTC. Its protein product is CASSFRGLGIGTQYF.

This clonotype has a handful of counts. The rearrangement joins TRBV12-3 or TRBV12-4 to TRBJ2-5; TRBD2 is a possible D gene (6 bases). The germline V and J ends were trimmed by 5 bases and 11 bases, with 21 bases remaining between them. The CDR3 runs to 14 residues. The DNA of the CDR3 is TGTGCCAGCAGTCCTTATGAGGGACCCCGGGAGCAGTACTTC. It yields the protein CASSPYEGPREQYF.

In this sample, this clonotype turned up a few times. This chain links TRBV25-1 with TRBJ1-6, with 7 bases lining up with TRBD1. The CDR3 runs 14 residues. Germline assignment: CDR1 MGHDK and CDR2 SYGVNS. The V and J ends lost 6 bases and 6 bases, in that order; junction bases with no gene match: 5. The CDR3: CASRRGQLNSPLHF. CDR3 nucleotides: TGTGCCAGCAGAAGGGGACAGCTTAATTCACCCCTCCACTTT.

In this sample, this clonotype turned up a few times. This chain connects TRBV24-1 to TRBJ2-1, with 10 nucleotides matching TRBD1. CDR1 and CDR2 from the germline V gene are KGHDR and SFDVKD. The CDR3 is 16 residues long. J was trimmed by 8 bases and V by 3 bases; bases with no gene match: 9. As DNA, the CDR3 is TGTGCCACCAGTGATCCCGGACAGGGGGTCTCGGATGAGCAGTTCTTC. As protein: CATSDPGQGVSDEQFF.

The chain couples TRBV20-1 to TRBJ2-5; 11 bases align to TRBD2. CDR1 is DFQATT and CDR2 is SNEGSKA in the germline V gene (reference sequence). The CDR3 is 14 residues long. V trimming: 6 bases; J trimming: 4 bases; junction bases outside the gene matches: 7. The CDR3 DNA sequence: TGCAGTGCAATAGCGGGAGGGAATGGAGAGACCCAGTACTTC. Translated, it gives CSAIAGGNGETQYF.

The CDR3 reads CASSQSGRGYNEQYF. The CDR3 DNA sequence: TGTGCCAGCAGCCAAAGCGGGAGGGGGTACAATGAGCAGTACTTC. The rearrangement joins TRBV3-1 to TRBJ2-7; TRBD2 matches 10 bases. From germline, CDR1 is LGHDT and CDR2 YNNKEL (reference sequence). This CDR3 is 15 amino acids long. After removal of 2 bases from V and 7 bases from J, the junction contained 8 bases not matched to a gene.

The V call is TRBV12-5, the J call TRBJ1-1; no clear D. V was clipped by 4 bases and J by 11 bases, with 17 bases between them. Looked up from germline, CDR1 is LGHNT and CDR2 is FRNRAP. This CDR3 contains 13 residues. Here the CDR3 reads CASGSRPPGEAFF. The DNA for the CDR3 is TGTGCTAGTGGTTCTCGGCCCCCCGGCGAGGCTTTCTTT.

The chain's CDR3 is CASSSRDRDNTEAFF. The CDR3 bases are TGTGCCAGCAGTTCCCGGGACAGGGATAACACTGAAGCTTTCTTT. This chain connects TRBV12-3 or TRBV12-4 to TRBJ1-1; TRBD1 matches 9 bases. J lost 2 bases, V lost 4 bases, and 5 bases had no gene match. The CDR3 has 15 amino acids.

This clonotype was seen only a few times. J is TRBJ2-3 and V is TRBV4-3; D is possibly TRBD1 or TRBD2 (5 bases each). Trimming took off 8 bases at V and 0 bases at J, with 12 bases between the two ends. The CDR3 runs to 14 residues. CDR1 and CDR2 (germline): LGHNA, YSLEER. CDR3 DNA sequence: TGCGCCAGCGGGGCTTGGGGGAGCACAGATACGCAGTATTTT. Residues: CASGAWGSTDTQYF.

This clonotype appeared a few times. The gene calls are TRBV7-2 and TRBJ2-4; a possible D gene is TRBD1 (5 bases). CDR3 length equals 17 residues. V lost 2 bases to trimming and J lost 13 bases, with 27 bases between them. Germline V gene sequence: CDR1 SGHTA, CDR2 FQGNSA. CDR3 nucleotide sequence: TGTGCCAGCAGCTTAAGTCTGCCAGGGAAGGCCTACAATGAGCAGTACTTC. Encoded protein: CASSLSLPGKAYNEQYF.

This clonotype has ten or more counts. V usage is TRBV20-1 and J usage is TRBJ2-1, with D maybe TRBD2 (7 bases). V was cut by 3 bases and J by 10 bases, with 19 bases left in between. CDR1 and CDR2 from the germline V gene are DFQATT and SNEGSKA (reference sequence). The CDR3 is 14 amino acids. In nucleotides, the CDR3 is TGCAGTGCTAGCGCCCTAGGGGGAGGGGCCGAGCAGTTCTTC. It codes for CSASALGGGAEQFF.

This chain links TRBV6-5 with TRBJ1-2, with 7 bases lining up with TRBD1. Germline V gives CDR1 MNHEY, CDR2 SVGAGI. The CDR3 sequence is 13 residues long. V shed 6 bases, J shed 10 bases, and the junction held 11 bases outside the gene matches. CDR3 in amino acids: CASRRQGQNFYTF. Here the CDR3 DNA reads TGTGCCAGCAGAAGACAGGGACAGAATTTCTACACCTTC.